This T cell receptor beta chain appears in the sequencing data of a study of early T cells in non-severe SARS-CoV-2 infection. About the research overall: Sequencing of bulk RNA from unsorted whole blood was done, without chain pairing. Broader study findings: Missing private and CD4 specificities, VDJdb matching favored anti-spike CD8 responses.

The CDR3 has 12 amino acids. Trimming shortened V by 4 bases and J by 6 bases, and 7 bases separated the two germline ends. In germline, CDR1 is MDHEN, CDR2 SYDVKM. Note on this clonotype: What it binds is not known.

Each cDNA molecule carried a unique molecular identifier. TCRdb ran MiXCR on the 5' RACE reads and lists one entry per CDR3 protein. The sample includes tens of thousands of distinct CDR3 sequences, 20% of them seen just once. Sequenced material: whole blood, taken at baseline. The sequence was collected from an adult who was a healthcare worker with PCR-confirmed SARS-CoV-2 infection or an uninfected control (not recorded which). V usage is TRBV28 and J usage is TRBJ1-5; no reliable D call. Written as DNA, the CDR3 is TGTGCCAGCAGTTCTGGGTTTCAGCCCCAGCATTTT. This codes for CASSSGFQPQHF.